This note documents a single TCR beta chain sequence. It has no known antigen specificity. It has no much larger one-base neighbor in the sample; base qualities were not kept. The data are from a study of response to subunit inactivated influenza vaccine (dated by TCRdb to 2016 to 2018). Regarding the study in general: Deep quantitative profiling of the T cell receptor repertoire was used in the study to follow responses to a trivalent subunit inactivated influenza vaccine. General findings and caveats noted by the study authors: It was suggested by the authors that each seasonal influenza vaccination may recruit only a limited number of new T cells.

The germline V gene encodes CDR1 DFQATT and CDR2 SNEGSKA (reference sequence). After removal of 1 base from V and 8 bases from J, the junction retains 7 bases not matched to a gene. Its CDR3 holds 15 amino acids, cysteine through phenylalanine. Here the CDR3 DNA is all that survives: 45 bases in frame from base 1. Library prep was done by RT-PCR. Sequencing was carried out with an Illumina HiSeq 2500. The public reads were reprocessed in TCRdb via fastp at Q25 and MiXCR, keeping in-frame beta chains. Every entry covers one CDR3 protein and lists the most common genes and DNA from its rows. The sample contains 550,000 to 600,000 distinct CDR3 sequences, 10% to 15% of them found a single time. The biggest ten clones account for around 9.6% of the sample.

The sequence joins TRBV20-1 to TRBJ2-1; a stretch of 11 junction bases matches TRBD2. The material was PBMCs from blood, obtained on the day of vaccination. This clonotype was sampled from a man aged 45-65 years who received an inactivated influenza vaccine. Donor details come from another sample of the same person, matched by shared clones. CDR3 reads: CSARGLAGRSHEQFF. The sequence in DNA is TGCAGTGCTAGAGGACTAGCGGGAAGGTCCCATGAGCAGTTCTTC.